A single sample is the source of the 14 T cell receptor beta chains below, sequenced in a study of blood T cell repertoires in COVID-19. Libraries were prepared by immunoSEQ multiplex PCR; TCRdb keeps only in-frame clonotypes and omits some of them. Of over 100,000 clones listed, 85% to 90% are singletons. The sequenced sample consisted of peripheral blood. All receptors come from a human donor in a cohort sampled during active COVID-19.

The chain employs TRBV7-2 and TRBJ2-7, with 7 nucleotides matching TRBD2. The trim removed 5 bases at V and 1 base at J, leaving 8 bases unmatched. Germline CDR1 SGHTA, CDR2 FQGNSA. The CDR3 has 15 residues. The CDR3: CASSLQRGPSYEQYF. The CDR3, as DNA: TGTGCCAGCAGCCTCCAGCGGGGCCCTTCCTACGAGCAGTACTTC. The whole variable domain, remainder taken from reference TRBV7-2 and TRBJ2-7, is GAGVSQSPSNKVTEKGKDVELRCDPISGHTALYWYRQSLGQGLEFLIYFQGNSAPDKSGLPSDRFSAERTGGSVSTLTIQRTQQEDSAVYLCASSLQRGPSYEQYFGPGTRLTVT.

V and J are TRBV4-3 and TRBJ1-4, with a tentative D call TRBD1 (5 bases). Germline assignment: CDR1 LGHNA and CDR2 YSLEER. V was shortened by 4 bases and J by 8 bases, with 17 bases between the two germline ends. This CDR3 has 15 amino acids. The CDR3 reads CASSPKVAGGEKLFF. The CDR3 nucleotides are TGCGCCAGCAGCCCTAAGGTGGCGGGGGGGGAAAAACTGTTTTTT.

This clone was observed a few times. The rearrangement links TRBV5-1 to TRBJ1-2; D might be TRBD1 (6 bases). The CDR3 spans 14 residues. The germline V and J ends were trimmed by 6 bases and 6 bases, with 18 bases remaining between them. Germline V lookup: CDR1 SGHRS, CDR2 YFSETQ. This CDR3 reads CASTMGAGFHGYTF. The CDR3 coding sequence is TGCGCCAGCACAATGGGGGCAGGGTTCCATGGCTACACCTTC. Complete variable domain (other parts from reference TRBV5-1 and TRBJ1-2): KAGVTQTPRYLIKTRGQQVTLSCSPISGHRSVSWYQQTPGQGLQFLFEYFSETQRNKGNFPGRFSGRQFSNSRSEMNVSTLELGDSALYLCASTMGAGFHGYTFGSGTRLTVV.

This chain joins TRBV14 and TRBJ2-1, with D possibly being TRBD2 (6 bases). CDR1 is SGHDN, CDR2 FVKESK, per germline. Trimming took off 1 base at V and 9 bases at J, with 10 bases between the two ends. This CDR3 comprises 13 residues. CDR3 sequence: CASSQGGGSEQFF. In nucleotides, the CDR3 is TGTGCCAGCAGCCAAGGTGGAGGGTCTGAGCAGTTCTTC.

This rearrangement joins TRBV6-6 to TRBJ2-7; D possibly corresponds to TRBD1 (5 bases). CDR3 length: 14 amino acids. The germline V gene has CDR1 MNHNY and CDR2 SVGAGI (reference sequence). V shed 2 bases and J shed 2 bases, with 10 bases lying between them. The CDR3 coding sequence is TGTGCCAGCAGTTACGAAGCAGGGCCCTACGAGCAGTACTTC. Its protein product is CASSYEAGPYEQYF.

This clone has only a few counts. The chain uses TRBV6-2 or TRBV6-3 and TRBJ2-7; D gene uncertain. Germline V gene lookup returns CDR1 MNHEY and CDR2 SVGEGT. Trimming pared 5 bases from V and 0 bases from J, leaving 5 bases between. This CDR3 spans 12 amino acids. In nucleotides, the CDR3 is TGTGCCAGCAGTCCCCACTCCTACGAGCAGTACTTC. This sequence encodes CASSPHSYEQYF.

The chain carries TRBV9 and TRBJ2-5; 8 bases fit TRBD2. CDR3 length: 16 amino acids. CDR1 SGDLS and CDR2 YYNGEE come from the germline V gene. Trimming cost V 4 bases and J 1 base; bases outside gene matches: 9. The CDR3 nucleotides are TGTGCCAGCAGCCCGACTAGCGTCACGCGCCAAGAGACCCAGTACTTC. Translation gives CASSPTSVTRQETQYF. Full variable domain (missing parts from reference TRBV9 and TRBJ2-5): DSGVTQTPKHLITATGQRVTLRCSPRSGDLSVYWYQQSLDQGLQFLIQYYNGEERAKGNILERFSAQQFPDLHSELNLSSLELGDSALYFCASSPTSVTRQETQYFGPGTRLLVL.

The chain recombines TRBV19 with TRBJ1-5; possibly TRBD1 for D (6 bases). CDR3 size: 15 residues. Trimming cost V 5 bases and J 4 bases, with 15 bases left between them. Germline CDR1 reads LNHDA; CDR2 reads SQIVND (reference sequence). CDR3 nucleotide sequence: TGTGCCAGTAGTCGCCTTTCCAGGGGTAATCAGCCCCAGCATTTT. This encodes CASSRLSRGNQPQHF.

The genes are TRBV5-1 and TRBJ1-2; 8 nucleotides agree with TRBD1. Trimming at V came to 1 base and at J to 7 bases, leaving 12 bases not matched to a gene. The V gene's germline CDR1 is SGHRS and CDR2 YFSETQ. CDR3 length equals 16 residues. The CDR3 is CASSLWGTGPRGGYTF. CDR3 in DNA: TGCGCCAGCAGCTTGTGGGGGACAGGCCCGAGGGGTGGCTACACCTTC.

The rearrangement uses TRBV5-1 and TRBJ2-1; 8 bases are shared with TRBD1. In germline, CDR1 is SGHRS, CDR2 YFSETQ. V lost 2 bases, J lost 7 bases, and 11 bases stayed unmatched. CDR3 length equals 16 residues. The CDR3 loop reads CASSLGTGLMKNEQFF. DNA for the CDR3: TGCGCCAGCAGCTTAGGGACAGGTTTGATGAAAAATGAGCAGTTCTTC. Full variable domain (rest looked up from reference TRBV5-1 and TRBJ2-1): KAGVTQTPRYLIKTRGQQVTLSCSPISGHRSVSWYQQTPGQGLQFLFEYFSETQRNKGNFPGRFSGRQFSNSRSEMNVSTLELGDSALYLCASSLGTGLMKNEQFFGPGTRLTVL.

The chain is built from TRBV28 and TRBJ2-5; possibly TRBD1 for D (6 bases). Germline CDR1 reads MDHEN; CDR2 reads SYDVKM. CDR3 length: 14 amino acids. Trimming took 10 bases from V and 5 from J, leaving 20 bases between them. The CDR3 coding sequence is TGTGCCATCAGGGGTCCAGGGGCTTGGGAGACCCAGTACTTC. Translated, it gives CAIRGPGAWETQYF.

J is TRBJ2-5 and V is TRBV4-2; TRBD2 matches 14 bases. This CDR3 has 15 residues. V was pared by 4 bases and J by 6 bases, with 4 bases of the junction left unmatched. Germline V gene data show CDR1 as LGHNA and CDR2 as YNFKEQ. The CDR3 spells CASSLGLAGGQTQYF. In nucleotides, the CDR3 is TGTGCCAGCAGCCTAGGACTAGCGGGGGGTCAGACCCAGTACTTC.

This clone occurred once. This sequence joins TRBV27 and TRBJ1-6; 8 nucleotides align to TRBD1. The CDR3 is made up of 17 amino acids. From germline, CDR1 is MNHEY and CDR2 SMNVEV (reference sequence). The trim removed 5 bases at V and 0 bases at J, leaving 6 bases unmatched. CDR3 DNA sequence: TGTGCCAGCAGTCTGCGGACAGGGAGCTCCTATAATTCACCCCTCCACTTT. It is translated as CASSLRTGSSYNSPLHF.

The rearrangement joins TRBV6-5 to TRBJ1-6; D possibly corresponds to TRBD1 (5 bases). V lost 7 bases and J lost 14, with 21 bases in between. Germline CDR1 reads MNHEY; CDR2 reads SVGAGI. There are 14 residues in the CDR3. CDR3 DNA sequence: TGTGCCAGCACCCGCGGGACGGCGCAGGAATCCCTCCACTTT. Encoded protein: CASTRGTAQESLHF.